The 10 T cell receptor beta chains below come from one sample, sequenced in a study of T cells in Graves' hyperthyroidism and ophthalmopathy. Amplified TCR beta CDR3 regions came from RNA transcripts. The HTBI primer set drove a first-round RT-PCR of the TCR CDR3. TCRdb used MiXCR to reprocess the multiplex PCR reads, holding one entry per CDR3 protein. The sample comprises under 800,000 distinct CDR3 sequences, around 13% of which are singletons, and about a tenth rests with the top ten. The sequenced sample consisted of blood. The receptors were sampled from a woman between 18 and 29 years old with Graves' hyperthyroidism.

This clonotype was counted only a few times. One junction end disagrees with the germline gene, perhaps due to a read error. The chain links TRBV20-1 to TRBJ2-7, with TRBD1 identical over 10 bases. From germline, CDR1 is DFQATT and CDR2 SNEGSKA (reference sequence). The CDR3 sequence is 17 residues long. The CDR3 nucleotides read TGCAGTGCTAGAGGGCGGGACAGGGGAAAAAGCTCCTACGAGCGGTACTTC. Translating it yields CSARGRDRGKSSYERYF.

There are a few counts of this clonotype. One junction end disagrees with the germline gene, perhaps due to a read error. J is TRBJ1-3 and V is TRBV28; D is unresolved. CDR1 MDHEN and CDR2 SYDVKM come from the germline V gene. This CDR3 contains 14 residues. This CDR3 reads CASSLSGSGNAIYF. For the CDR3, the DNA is TGTGCCAGCAGTTTATCGGGGTCTGGAAACGCCATATATTTT.

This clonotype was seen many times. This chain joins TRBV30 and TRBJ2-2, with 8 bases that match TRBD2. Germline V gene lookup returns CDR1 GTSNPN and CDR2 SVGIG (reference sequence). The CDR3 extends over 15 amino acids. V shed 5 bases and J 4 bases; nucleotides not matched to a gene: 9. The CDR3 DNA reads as TGTGCCTGGGTACCCGGGACTAGGAGCACCGGGGAGCTGTTTTTT. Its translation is CAWVPGTRSTGELFF.

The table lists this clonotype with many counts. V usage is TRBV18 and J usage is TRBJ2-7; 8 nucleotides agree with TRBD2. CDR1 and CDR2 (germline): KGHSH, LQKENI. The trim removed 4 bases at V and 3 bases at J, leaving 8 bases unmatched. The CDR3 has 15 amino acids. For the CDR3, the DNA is TGTGCCAGCTCACTTGGCACTAGCGGAGTCTACGAGCAGTACTTC. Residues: CASSLGTSGVYEQYF.

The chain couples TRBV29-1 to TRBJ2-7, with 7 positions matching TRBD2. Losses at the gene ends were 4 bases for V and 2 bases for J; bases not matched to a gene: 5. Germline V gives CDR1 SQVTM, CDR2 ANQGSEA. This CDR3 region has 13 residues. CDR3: CSVVGGSTYEQYF. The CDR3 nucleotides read TGCAGCGTTGTCGGGGGGAGCACCTACGAGCAGTACTTC.

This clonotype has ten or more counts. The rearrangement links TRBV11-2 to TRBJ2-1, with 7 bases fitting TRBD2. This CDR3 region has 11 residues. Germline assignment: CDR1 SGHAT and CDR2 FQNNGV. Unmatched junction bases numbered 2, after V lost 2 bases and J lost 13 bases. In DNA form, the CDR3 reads TGTGCCAGCAGCTTAACGGGAGGACAGTTCTTC. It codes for CASSLTGGQFF.

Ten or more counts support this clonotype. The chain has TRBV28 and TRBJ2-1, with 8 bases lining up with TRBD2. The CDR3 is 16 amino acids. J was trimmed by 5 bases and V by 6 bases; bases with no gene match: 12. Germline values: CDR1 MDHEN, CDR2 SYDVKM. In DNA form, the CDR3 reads TGTGCCAGCAGACCTCGGGGGGGCGGAGGGGACAATGAGCAGTTCTTC. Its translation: CASRPRGGGGDNEQFF.

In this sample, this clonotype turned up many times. The CDR3 DNA is TGTGCCAGCAGCGTAGGACGGTTATACTACAATGAGCAGTTCTTC. Protein: CASSVGRLYYNEQFF. This rearrangement joins TRBV9 to TRBJ2-1; D is uncertain. V shed 0 bases and J shed 3 bases, with 10 bases lying between them. The CDR3 loop spans 15 amino acids. Germline CDR1 and CDR2: SGDLS and YYNGEE.

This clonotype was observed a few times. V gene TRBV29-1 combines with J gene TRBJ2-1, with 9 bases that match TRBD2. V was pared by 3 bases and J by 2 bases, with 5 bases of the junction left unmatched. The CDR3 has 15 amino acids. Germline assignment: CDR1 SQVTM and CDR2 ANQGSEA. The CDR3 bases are TGCAGCGTTGATTATCCTAGCGGGACCTACAATGAGCAGTTCTTC. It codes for CSVDYPSGTYNEQFF.

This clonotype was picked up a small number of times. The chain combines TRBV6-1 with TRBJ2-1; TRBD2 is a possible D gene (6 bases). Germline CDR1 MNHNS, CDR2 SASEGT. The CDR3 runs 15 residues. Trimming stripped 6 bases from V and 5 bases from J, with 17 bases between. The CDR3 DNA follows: TGTGCCAGCAGACCAACCGGGAGCTTCCACAATGAGCAGTTCTTC. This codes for CASRPTGSFHNEQFF.